This T cell receptor (beta chain) was sequenced in a study of cytomegalovirus exposure and HLA in healthy donors. Study results and limitations: A later analysis reported that several of the most significant clusters appeared to be linked to common viral pathogens, among them Epstein-Barr virus. Another analysis was done later, and it associated more than 15,000 TCR beta sequences with HLA alleles at 0.05 false discovery rate.

About this clone itself: Antigen unknown.

A multiplex PCR was run with 60 Vbeta primers and 13 Jbeta primers. Libraries were prepared by immunoSEQ multiplex PCR; TCRdb keeps only in-frame clonotypes and omits some of them. The sample includes roughly 140,000 clones. V trimming: 4 bases; J trimming: 5 bases; junction bases outside the gene matches: 6. CDR3 size: 15 residues. Germline CDR1 MRHNA, CDR2 SNTAGT. V is TRBV6-4 and J is TRBJ2-1; 9 bases line up with TRBD1. The receptor was derived from a man aged 35 to 55 in good health and CMV-seronegative. The sample consisted of PBMCs. CDR3 DNA: TGTGCCAGCAGTGTCATGGACAGGGGTAACAATGAGCAGTTCTTC. Amino acid sequence: CASSVMDRGNNEQFF.